A single sample is the source of the 23 T cell receptor beta chains below, sequenced in a study of low-dose radiotherapy and immunotherapy resistance in tumors. Covering alpha and beta chains, TRAV- and TRBV-specific primers were used for the first-strand cDNA. A constant-region primer paired with the V-primer adapter amplified TCRs over about 19 PCR cycles. TCRdb reprocessed the reads via MiXCR and lists one record per CDR3 protein. Here the sample spans 18,000 or so distinct CDR3 sequences, around 72% being singletons. Every receptor here comes from a human donor with advanced metastatic prostate, ovarian, gallbladder or colorectal cancer (not recorded which). This table probably holds off-target reads from a library built for another chain.

This clonotype was found a few times. The chain combines TRBV2 with TRBJ1-6; a weak D match, TRBD1 (5 bases). The V gene's germline CDR1 is SNHLY and CDR2 FYNNEI. The CDR3 covers 16 residues. V lost 5 bases, J lost 1 base, and 12 bases lay in between. CDR3 region: CASSNPQGSYNSPLHF. CDR3 nucleotides: TGTGCCAGCAGTAATCCCCAGGGTTCCTATAATTCACCCCTCCACTTT. Full variable domain (remainder filled in from reference TRBV2 and TRBJ1-6): EPEVTQTPSHQVTQMGQEVILRCVPISNHLYFYWYRQILGQKVEFLVSFYNNEISEKSEIFDDQFSVERPDGSNFTLKIRSTKLEDSAMYFCASSNPQGSYNSPLHFGNGTRLTVT.

The rearrangement uses TRBV23-1 and TRBJ2-5, with TRBD1 matching 7 bases. TRBV23-1 is known as an ORF, though its function is uncertain. With 5 bases clipped from V and 1 base from J, the junction kept 4 bases outside the gene matches. This CDR3 is built from 14 residues. The CDR3 loop is CASSFWDSQETQYF. CDR3 nucleotides: TGCGCCAGCAGTTTCTGGGACAGCCAAGAGACCCAGTACTTC.

The sample holds a few counts of this clonotype. J is TRBJ2-2 and V is TRBV5-1, with D hard to call. The ends were cut back, 2 bases at V and 1 base at J, with 9 bases in the middle. Per the germline V gene, CDR1 is SGHRS and CDR2 is YFSETQ. The CDR3 extends over 15 amino acids. The CDR3 sequence is CASSFGYMNTGELFF. The CDR3 DNA reads TGCGCCAGCAGCTTTGGCTATATGAACACCGGGGAGCTGTTTTTT.

This clonotype was found a few times. The chain carries TRBV28 and TRBJ2-5; tentatively, D is TRBD2 (6 bases). V was trimmed by 2 bases and J by 3 bases, leaving 7 bases between them. Germline V gene data show CDR1 as MDHEN and CDR2 as SYDVKM. CDR3 length equals 13 residues. CDR3 coding DNA: TGTGCCAGCAGTTTAGGAGGGGAAGAGACCCAGTACTTC. It is translated as CASSLGGEETQYF. Supplemented by reference TRBV28 and TRBJ2-5, the full variable domain reads DVKVTQSSRYLVKRTGEKVFLECVQDMDHENMFWYRQDPGLGLRLIYFSYDVKMKEKGDIPEGYSVSREKKERFSLILESASTNQTSMYLCASSLGGEETQYFGPGTRLLVL.

The chain carries TRBV10-3 and TRBJ2-7, with 8 positions matching TRBD1. Germline V gene data show CDR1 as ENHRY and CDR2 as SYGVKD. The CDR3 covers 13 residues. V shed 4 bases, J shed 3 bases, and the junction held 2 bases outside the gene matches. In DNA, the CDR3 is TGTGCCATCAGTGTTGGACAGGGCTACGAGCAGTACTTC. This sequence encodes CAISVGQGYEQYF.

The V and J genes are TRBV11-3 and TRBJ2-1, with 14 bases identical to TRBD2. The V and J ends lost 4 bases and 0 bases, in that order; junction bases with no gene match: 8. Germline-derived CDR1 and CDR2 are SGHNT and YENEEA. This CDR3 has 19 amino acids. DNA of the CDR3: TGTGCCAGCAGCTCCGGAAAGGGGACTAGCGGGAGCTCCTACAATGAGCAGTTCTTC. Translation: CASSSGKGTSGSSYNEQFF.

The rearrangement joins TRBV19 to TRBJ1-3; D is ambiguous. The CDR3 loop spans 12 amino acids. CDR1 and CDR2 from the germline V gene are LNHDA and SQIVND (reference sequence). Trimming left V 7 bases short and J 3 bases short, with 7 bases between. The CDR3 protein is CASTGNGNTIYF. The CDR3 nucleotides read TGTGCCAGTACCGGCAATGGAAACACCATATATTTT. The full variable domain, with the rest looked up from reference TRBV19 and TRBJ1-3, is DGGITQSPKYLFRKEGQNVTLSCEQNLNHDAMYWYRQDPGQGLRLIYYSQIVNDFQKGDIAEGYSVSREKKESFPLTVTSAQKNPTAFYLCASTGNGNTIYFGEGSWLTVV.

The gene calls are TRBV12-3 or TRBV12-4 and TRBJ2-6, with D unclear. CDR3 length: 14 amino acids. V was trimmed by 3 bases and J by 2 bases, leaving 5 bases between them. The CDR3 protein is CASSFVTGANVLTF. CDR3 DNA sequence: TGTGCCAGCAGTTTCGTTACTGGGGCCAACGTCCTGACTTTC.

The chain carries TRBV28 and TRBJ1-1; the match to TRBD1 covers 10 bases. After removal of 5 bases from V and 4 bases from J, the junction contained 4 bases not matched to a gene. The V gene's germline CDR1 is MDHEN and CDR2 SYDVKM. This CDR3 is built from 14 residues. Here the CDR3 DNA reads TGTGCCAGCAGTACCTGGACAGGGGGCACTGAAGCTTTCTTT. Protein: CASSTWTGGTEAFF.

This clonotype turned up a few times. The rearrangement links TRBV28 to TRBJ2-7; 10 bases map to TRBD1. Germline V gene data show CDR1 as MDHEN and CDR2 as SYDVKM. This CDR3 is built from 15 residues. Unmatched junction bases numbered 7, after V lost 4 bases and J lost 4 bases. Written as DNA, the CDR3 is TGTGCCAGCAGTTACCCAGACAGGGGGCGATACGAGCAGTACTTC. Translated: CASSYPDRGRYEQYF. Drawing the rest from reference TRBV28 and TRBJ2-7, the complete variable domain is DVKVTQSSRYLVKRTGEKVFLECVQDMDHENMFWYRQDPGLGLRLIYFSYDVKMKEKGDIPEGYSVSREKKERFSLILESASTNQTSMYLCASSYPDRGRYEQYFGPGTRLTVT.

The chain joins TRBV5-1 to TRBJ1-2; D is undetermined. V lost 1 base and J lost 3, with 10 bases in between. CDR3 size: 14 residues. Germline V CDR1 and CDR2: SGHRS, YFSETQ. The CDR3 coding sequence is TGCGCCAGCAGCTTGACGGGTGCAGACTATGGCTACACCTTC. It encodes CASSLTGADYGYTF.

This chain connects TRBV6-2 or TRBV6-3 to TRBJ1-4, with 7 positions matching TRBD1. The CDR3 runs to 15 residues. J was trimmed by 4 bases and V by 7 bases; bases with no gene match: 9. Looked up from germline, CDR1 is MNHEY and CDR2 is SVGEGT. This chain's CDR3 is CASNPQGGNNEKLFF. The DNA for the CDR3 is TGTGCCAGCAACCCCCAGGGGGGGAATAATGAAAAACTGTTTTTT.

This chain links TRBV2 with TRBJ1-2; D not resolved. V lost 7 bases and J lost 7, with 13 bases in between. CDR3 length equals 12 residues. The germline V gene has CDR1 SNHLY and CDR2 FYNNEI. The CDR3 nucleotides read TGTGCCAGCAAATACGGGGAACGTGGCTACACCTTC. Translating it yields CASKYGERGYTF.

This clonotype was counted once. The rearrangement joins TRBV11-1 to TRBJ1-1, with D perhaps matching TRBD1 (6 bases). Germline assignment: CDR1 SGHAT and CDR2 FQDESV (reference sequence). V was clipped by 5 bases and J by 3 bases, with 7 bases between them. The CDR3 spans 12 residues. The CDR3 is CASSPGDTEAFF. The DNA for the CDR3 is TGTGCCAGCAGCCCAGGGGACACTGAAGCTTTCTTT.

V is TRBV12-3 or TRBV12-4 and J is TRBJ1-6; 7 bases are shared with TRBD1. CDR3 length: 13 amino acids. The V gene end was trimmed by 3 bases and the J gene end by 13 bases; junction bases not matched to a gene: 6. The CDR3 sequence is CASSLTGRSPLHF. CDR3 sequence (DNA): TGTGCCAGCAGTTTGACAGGGAGGTCTCCCCTCCACTTT.

The chain uses TRBV12-3 or TRBV12-4 and TRBJ2-7; TRBD1 is a possible D gene (5 bases). This CDR3 contains 13 residues. V was trimmed by 1 base and J by 4 bases, leaving 8 bases between them. The chain's CDR3 is CASSLEPGYEQYF. The CDR3 nucleotides are TGTGCCAGCAGTTTAGAGCCAGGGTACGAGCAGTACTTC.

The chain joins TRBV6-2 or TRBV6-3 to TRBJ1-4; 7 bases are a match to TRBD1. V lost 5 bases and J lost 7; bases outside the gene matches: 16. Germline CDR1 reads MNHEY; CDR2 reads SVGEGT. This CDR3 has 17 residues. The CDR3, as DNA: TGTGCCAGCAGTCAACATACGGACAGGCTGGACGGTGAAAAACTGTTTTTT. It is translated as CASSQHTDRLDGEKLFF.

The rearrangement joins TRBV6-2 or TRBV6-3 to TRBJ1-6; 7 bases fit TRBD1. This CDR3 is 14 amino acids long. The V segment lost 5 bases and the J segment 13 bases; nucleotides outside the gene matches: 11. The germline CDR1 and CDR2 sequences are MNHEY and SVGEGT. The CDR3 DNA follows: TGTGCCAGCAGTCTCGACCTCCGGGACAGTCCCCTCCACTTT. Residues: CASSLDLRDSPLHF.

This chain joins TRBV28 and TRBJ1-5; D uncertain. V lost 6 bases to trimming and J lost 3 bases, with 3 bases between them. Germline V gives CDR1 MDHEN, CDR2 SYDVKM. The CDR3 has 11 residues. The CDR3 loop is CASSPNQPQHF. CDR3 nucleotides: TGTGCCAGCAGCCCCAATCAGCCCCAGCATTTT.

The rearrangement links TRBV12-3 or TRBV12-4 to TRBJ1-2; weak D call: TRBD1 (6 bases). V shed 5 bases and J shed 8 bases, with 12 bases lying between them. The CDR3 contains 12 residues. CDR3 coding DNA: TGTGCCAGCAGTACAGGGATGAAAGGCTACACCTTC. Translation: CASSTGMKGYTF.

This chain uses TRBV6-8 with TRBJ2-3; D ambiguous. The ends were cut back, 7 bases at V and 1 base at J, with 9 bases in the middle. The CDR3 spans 13 residues. CDR1 and CDR2 from the germline V gene are MNHGY and SAAAGT. CDR3 in DNA: TGTGCCAGCACCCTCTTGGGCACAGATACGCAGTATTTT. It specifies CASTLLGTDTQYF.

J is TRBJ2-5 and V is TRBV29-1; unclear D gene. Germline V gene lookup returns CDR1 SQVTM and CDR2 ANQGSEA. The CDR3 covers 13 residues. V was cut by 4 bases and J by 3 bases, with 12 bases left in between. CDR3 sequence (DNA): TGCAGCGTTGGGAGTCGAGTAGAAGAGACCCAGTACTTC. The encoded protein is CSVGSRVEETQYF.

This rearrangement joins TRBV7-9 to TRBJ2-7; the D gene is possibly TRBD1 (5 bases). This CDR3 is built from 15 residues. Trimming shortened V by 1 base and J by 4 bases, and 14 bases separated the two germline ends. Germline CDR1 is SEHNR and CDR2 is FQNEAQ (reference sequence). The CDR3 is CASSLVGDSSYEQYF. CDR3 DNA: TGTGCCAGCAGCTTAGTTGGAGACAGTTCTTACGAGCAGTACTTC.